The 30 T cell receptor beta chains below come from one sample, sequenced in a study of OX40 agonist ivuxolimab in advanced cancers. Measured with immunoSEQ multiplex PCR; TCRdb has only the in-frame clones, and not every one. This sample has more than 45,000 clones, with nearly 95% found just once. The sample in question was CD4+ or CD8+ T cells sorted from blood, obtained in a trial of the OX40 agonist ivuxolimab. These receptors originate from an adult with an advanced solid tumor such as melanoma, head and neck, liver or kidney cancer.

CDR3 sequence: CARRRESLSYEQYF. The CDR3 DNA reads as TGTGCCAGGCGGAGGGAGTCTCTATCCTACGAGCAGTACTTC. The chain is built from TRBV19 and TRBJ2-7; maybe TRBD2 (6 bases). The CDR3 consists of 14 residues. Trimming took off 9 bases at V and 1 base at J, with 16 bases between the two ends. Germline lookup yields CDR1 LNHDA and CDR2 SQIVND (reference sequence).

The chain couples TRBV13 to TRBJ1-3; a weak D match, TRBD1 (6 bases). The germline CDR1 and CDR2 sequences are PRHDT and FYEKMQ (reference sequence). V gave up 4 bases and J gave up 2 bases, with 18 bases separating them. The CDR3 runs to 17 residues. CDR3 sequence reads: CASSSIYGGAAGNTIYF. The CDR3, as DNA: TGTGCCAGCAGCTCAATATATGGGGGGGCTGCTGGAAACACCATATATTTT.

The chain joins TRBV5-1 to TRBJ2-3, with a possible D match to TRBD1 (6 bases). The V gene's germline CDR1 is SGHRS and CDR2 YFSETQ. This CDR3 is 15 amino acids long. Trimming shortened V by 0 bases and J by 1 base, and 9 bases separated the two germline ends. The CDR3 DNA reads as TGCGCCAGCAGCTTGGCACAGGGTGGCACAGATACGCAGTATTTT. It translates to CASSLAQGGTDTQYF.

CDR3 DNA sequence: TGTGCCAGCACTCGTCCCGGGACAGGGGACTCACCCCTCCACTTT. Translating it yields CASTRPGTGDSPLHF. The gene calls are TRBV2 and TRBJ1-6, with 10 nucleotides matching TRBD1. The CDR3 runs 15 residues. The germline V gene encodes CDR1 SNHLY and CDR2 FYNNEI. The V gene end was trimmed by 7 bases and the J gene end by 10 bases; junction bases not matched to a gene: 10.

This sequence joins TRBV18 and TRBJ1-1, with a weak D call TRBD1 (6 bases). V lost 6 bases to trimming and J lost 8 bases, with 13 bases between them. This CDR3 comprises 12 residues. Per the germline V gene, CDR1 is KGHSH and CDR2 is LQKENI. This CDR3 is CASSLVGTEAFF. DNA for the CDR3: TGTGCCAGCTCCCTGGTGGGGACAGAAGCTTTCTTT. The variable domain in full, with the rest retrieved from reference TRBV18 and TRBJ1-1, is NAGVMQNPRHLVRRRGQEARLRCSPMKGHSHVYWYRQLPEEGLKFMVYLQKENIIDESGMPKERFSAEFPKEGPSILRIQQVVRGDSAAYFCASSLVGTEAFFGQGTRLTVV.

A word on this clone: In the same sample, other DNA sequences code for this CDR3. The chain recombines TRBV29-1 with TRBJ1-1; D gene uncertain. Germline V gene sequence: CDR1 SQVTM, CDR2 ANQGSEA. The CDR3 contains 10 residues. V lost 5 bases, J lost 5 bases, and 6 bases lay in between. CDR3 region: CSVHGTEAFF. CDR3 coding DNA: TGCAGCGTTCATGGGACTGAAGCTTTCTTT. Looking up the rest from reference TRBV29-1 and TRBJ1-1 gives the full variable domain: SAVISQKPSRDICQRGTSLTIQCQVDSQVTMMFWYRQQPGQSLTLIATANQGSEATYESGFVIDKFPISRPNLTFSTLTVSNMSPEDSSIYLCSVHGTEAFFGQGTRLTVV.

The chain couples TRBV4-1 to TRBJ1-1, with D perhaps matching TRBD1 (5 bases). Germline CDR1 is MGHRA and CDR2 is YSYEKL. Trimming left V 3 bases short and J 0 bases short, with 11 bases between. The length of the CDR3 is 15 residues. This chain's CDR3 is CASSHQVGVNTEAFF. The DNA of the CDR3 is TGCGCCAGCAGCCACCAGGTGGGGGTGAACACTGAAGCTTTCTTT.

The V gene is TRBV11-3, the J gene TRBJ2-1, with TRBD1 matching 7 bases. Losses at the gene ends were 1 base for V and 6 bases for J; bases not matched to a gene: 6. CDR3 length: 15 residues. CDR1 is SGHNT, CDR2 YENEEA, per germline. DNA for the CDR3: TGTGCCAGCAGCTTAGGACGGGGACAGCTCAATGAGCAGTTCTTC. Translation gives CASSLGRGQLNEQFF. Supplemented by reference TRBV11-3 and TRBJ2-1, the full variable domain reads EAGVVQSPRYKIIEKKQPVAFWCNPISGHNTLYWYLQNLGQGPELLIRYENEEAVDDSQLPKDRFSAERLKGVDSTLKIQPAELGDSAVYLCASSLGRGQLNEQFFGPGTRLTVL.

Notes on this clone: Germline and junction disagree at one end, which may indicate a read error. The chain carries TRBV27 and TRBJ1-6, with no clear D. CDR3 length: 12 amino acids. In germline, CDR1 is MNHEY, CDR2 SMNVEV (reference sequence). CDR3 region: CASRFYNSPLHF. The CDR3 nucleotides read TGTGCCAGCCGTTTTTATAATTCACCCCTCCACTTT.

The V gene is TRBV15, the J gene TRBJ1-1; D unresolved. V was shortened by 3 bases and J by 2 bases, with 7 bases between the two germline ends. The CDR3 runs to 13 residues. Germline-derived CDR1 and CDR2 are LNHNV and YYDKDF (reference sequence). This chain's CDR3 is CATSSGVNTEAFF. The CDR3 DNA follows: TGTGCCACCAGCAGCGGAGTCAACACTGAAGCTTTCTTT.

This clone was recorded once. The chain recombines TRBV15 with TRBJ1-6; D remains ambiguous. Trimming left V 0 bases short and J 3 bases short, with 12 bases between. This CDR3 has 17 residues. In germline, CDR1 is LNHNV, CDR2 YYDKDF (reference sequence). The CDR3 DNA reads TGTGCCACCAGCAGAGATGATTTTGACAACTATAATTCACCCCTCCACTTT. Encoded protein: CATSRDDFDNYNSPLHF.

This clone is a singleton in its sample. The V call is TRBV13, the J call TRBJ2-2, with D tentatively TRBD1 (6 bases). With 5 bases removed from V and 5 bases from J, the gap between germline ends came to 12 bases. Germline V lookup: CDR1 PRHDT, CDR2 FYEKMQ (reference sequence). The CDR3 contains 14 residues. CDR3 in DNA: TGTGCCAGCAGCCTGACAGGCGAAACCGGGGAGCTGTTTTTT. It translates to CASSLTGETGELFF.

The V and J genes are TRBV7-9 and TRBJ1-2; TRBD1 agrees at 7 bases. The germline CDR1 and CDR2 sequences are SEHNR and FQNEAQ (reference sequence). The V segment lost 8 bases and the J segment 8 bases; nucleotides outside the gene matches: 8. The CDR3 totals 12 residues. The CDR3 reads CASAPGGKGYTF. CDR3 bases: TGTGCCAGCGCTCCAGGGGGGAAAGGCTACACCTTC. Filled out from reference TRBV7-9 and TRBJ1-2, the complete variable domain reads DTGVSQNPRHKITKRGQNVTFRCDPISEHNRLYWYRQTLGQGPEFLTYFQNEAQLEKSRLLSDRFSAERPKGSFSTLEIQRTEQGDSAMYLCASAPGGKGYTFGSGTRLTVV.

The chain couples TRBV10-3 to TRBJ2-3; D could derive from TRBD1 or TRBD2 (5 bases each). V was cut by 5 bases and J by 0 bases, with 15 bases left in between. The germline V gene has CDR1 ENHRY and CDR2 SYGVKD. The CDR3 is made up of 16 amino acids. The CDR3 spells CAISPQVGVSTDTQYF. CDR3 DNA sequence: TGTGCCATCAGTCCTCAGGTGGGGGTTAGCACAGATACGCAGTATTTT.

The chain is built from TRBV7-9 and TRBJ2-2, with TRBD2 as a possible D gene (7 bases). V shed 5 bases and J shed 5 bases, with 12 bases lying between them. Germline V gene sequence: CDR1 SEHNR, CDR2 FQNEAQ (reference sequence). This CDR3 region has 14 residues. For the CDR3, the DNA is TGTGCCAGCAGCGAACAGGGAGGGACCGGGGAGCTGTTTTTT. It codes for CASSEQGGTGELFF. Looking up the rest from reference TRBV7-9 and TRBJ2-2 gives the full variable domain: DTGVSQNPRHKITKRGQNVTFRCDPISEHNRLYWYRQTLGQGPEFLTYFQNEAQLEKSRLLSDRFSAERPKGSFSTLEIQRTEQGDSAMYLCASSEQGGTGELFFGEGSRLTVL.

The chain has TRBV19 and TRBJ2-1, with 7 positions matching TRBD2. There are 14 residues in the CDR3. Losses at the gene ends were 5 bases for V and 8 bases for J; bases not matched to a gene: 9. Germline V gene lookup returns CDR1 LNHDA and CDR2 SQIVND (reference sequence). In nucleotides, the CDR3 is TGTGCCAGTAGTGCGGGGGACCCCATCGATGAGCAGTTCTTC. As protein: CASSAGDPIDEQFF. Based on the CDR3 plus reference TRBV19 and TRBJ2-1, the full variable domain is DGGITQSPKYLFRKEGQNVTLSCEQNLNHDAMYWYRQDPGQGLRLIYYSQIVNDFQKGDIAEGYSVSREKKESFPLTVTSAQKNPTAFYLCASSAGDPIDEQFFGPGTRLTVL.

This chain links TRBV27 with TRBJ2-3; D is perhaps TRBD1 (5 bases). CDR1 is MNHEY and CDR2 is SMNVEV in the germline V gene (reference sequence). Trimming stripped 5 bases from V and 1 base from J, with 13 bases between. The CDR3 length is 15 residues. The CDR3 DNA reads as TGTGCCAGCAGTACTAAGACAGATCGCACAGATACGCAGTATTTT. The encoded protein is CASSTKTDRTDTQYF.

J is TRBJ1-1 and V is TRBV7-8; TRBD1 matches at 8 bases. The length of the CDR3 is 16 residues. Losses at the gene ends were 4 bases for V and 4 bases for J; bases not matched to a gene: 11. Germline assignment: CDR1 SGHVS and CDR2 FQNEAQ. This CDR3 is CASSSTRTGPGTEAFF. In DNA form, the CDR3 reads TGTGCCAGCAGCTCGACCAGGACAGGGCCCGGCACTGAAGCTTTCTTT.

The V and J genes are TRBV27 and TRBJ1-1, with D maybe TRBD1 (5 bases). Trimming stripped 3 bases from V and 4 bases from J, with 12 bases between. The CDR3 has 14 residues. Germline assignment: CDR1 MNHEY and CDR2 SMNVEV (reference sequence). CDR3 amino acids: CASSFGRVGTEAFF. In DNA form, the CDR3 reads TGTGCCAGCAGTTTTGGCAGGGTGGGCACTGAAGCTTTCTTT.

The V and J genes are TRBV10-1 and TRBJ2-1; 8 bases are shared with TRBD1. V trimming: 6 bases; J trimming: 5 bases; junction bases outside the gene matches: 3. The CDR3 runs to 13 residues. The germline CDR1 and CDR2 sequences are WNHNN and SYGVQD (reference sequence). DNA of the CDR3: TGCGCCAGCAGGGGGACAGGCAACAATGAGCAGTTCTTC. It is translated as CASRGTGNNEQFF.

The V gene is TRBV28, the J gene TRBJ1-5, with D hard to call. CDR1 is MDHEN and CDR2 is SYDVKM in the germline V gene. The V and J ends lost 7 bases and 4 bases respectively, with 17 bases between them. CDR3 size: 15 residues. CDR3 residues: CASTLIRVLNQPQHF. The CDR3 nucleotides are TGTGCCAGCACCCTCATAAGGGTATTGAATCAGCCCCAGCATTTT.

The chain couples TRBV25-1 to TRBJ1-5; no definite D call. Germline lookup yields CDR1 MGHDK and CDR2 SYGVNS. V dropped 3 bases and J dropped 4 bases, with 13 bases sitting between them. This CDR3 has 15 residues. Here the CDR3 reads CASSEAADRNQPQHF. Here the CDR3 DNA reads TGTGCCAGCAGTGAGGCTGCGGACCGGAATCAGCCCCAGCATTTT.

The chain has TRBV6-5 and TRBJ2-7; 9 bases line up with TRBD2. CDR1 and CDR2 (germline): MNHEY, SVGAGI. The V gene end was trimmed by 8 bases and the J gene end by 0 bases; junction bases not matched to a gene: 8. This CDR3 has 15 amino acids. CDR3 DNA: TGTGCCAGCCGTATCAGCGGGGGGTCCTCCTACGAGCAGTACTTC. Translation: CASRISGGSSYEQYF.

This clone came up once. The rearrangement uses TRBV19 and TRBJ1-1; 8 bases map to TRBD1. Germline V gene data show CDR1 as LNHDA and CDR2 as SQIVND (reference sequence). V was pared by 2 bases and J by 4 bases, with 3 bases of the junction left unmatched. The CDR3 extends over 14 amino acids. CDR3 loop: CASSIQGAGTEAFF. The CDR3 DNA is TGTGCCAGTAGTATACAGGGGGCTGGCACTGAAGCTTTCTTT.

The chain combines TRBV7-6 with TRBJ2-3; D is unresolved. The ends were cut back, 0 bases at V and 0 bases at J, with 4 bases in the middle. CDR3 length equals 14 residues. From germline, CDR1 is SGHVS and CDR2 FNYEAQ. The CDR3 region is CASSLAPSTDTQYF. DNA for the CDR3: TGTGCCAGCAGCTTAGCGCCGAGCACAGATACGCAGTATTTT.

This chain uses TRBV4-2 with TRBJ2-2, with D uncertain. V was trimmed by 3 bases and J by 6 bases, leaving 5 bases between them. The CDR3 extends over 12 amino acids. The germline CDR1 and CDR2 sequences are LGHNA and YNFKEQ. Here the CDR3 reads CASSQSPGELFF. The CDR3 nucleotides are TGTGCCAGCAGCCAGAGTCCCGGGGAGCTGTTTTTT.

J is TRBJ2-2 and V is TRBV2, with D perhaps being TRBD1 or TRBD2 (6 bases each). Trimming took 2 bases from V and 3 from J, leaving 10 bases between them. CDR1 and CDR2 from the germline V gene are SNHLY and FYNNEI. The CDR3 spans 15 residues. CDR3 in amino acids: CASSETGADTGELFF. CDR3 nucleotide sequence: TGTGCCAGCAGTGAAACGGGGGCGGACACCGGGGAGCTGTTTTTT.

This chain joins TRBV30 and TRBJ1-1; D not resolved. CDR1 and CDR2 from the germline V gene are GTSNPN and SVGIG (reference sequence). Trimming pared 0 bases from V and 4 bases from J, leaving 9 bases between. CDR3 size: 13 residues. The CDR3 reads CAWSVHRPTEAFF. The CDR3 bases are TGTGCCTGGAGTGTACACCGTCCCACTGAAGCTTTCTTT.

V gene TRBV28 combines with J gene TRBJ2-7; no clear D. V lost 6 bases, J lost 7 bases, and 13 bases lay in between. CDR3 length equals 12 residues. CDR1 and CDR2 (germline): MDHEN, SYDVKM. CDR3 amino acids: CASSPTNREQYV. DNA for the CDR3: TGTGCCAGCAGCCCCACCAACAGAGAGCAGTACGTC.

This chain links TRBV28 with TRBJ2-1, with D perhaps matching TRBD1 or TRBD2 (5 bases each). CDR1 and CDR2 (germline): MDHEN, SYDVKM. This CDR3 has 14 residues. Trimming took 2 bases from V and 5 from J, leaving 10 bases between them. The CDR3 protein is CASSLRRDHNEQFF. The CDR3 region has the DNA TGTGCCAGCAGTTTACGAAGGGACCACAATGAGCAGTTCTTC.